Below, 22 T cell receptor beta chains from the same sample are listed, as sequenced in a study of human T cells and chemical hapten exposure. Time point indicated: pre-sensitization, week 0. Stated treatment: therapeutic diphenylcyclopropenone sensitization with weekly scalp DPC. TCRdb reprocessed the RACE reads with MiXCR, giving one entry per CDR3 protein. The table shows some 38,000 distinct CDR3 sequences, with around 7.6% occurring only once. The sequenced sample was whole blood, obtained in connection with sensitization to the hapten diphenylcyclopropenone (DPC). The receptor set was obtained from a woman in her fifties or sixties with alopecia areata. Some clones in this sample may be carry-over from other donors' samples.

The table lists this clonotype with many counts. The genes are TRBV4-3 and TRBJ2-1; D gene ambiguous. The germline V and J ends were trimmed by 3 bases and 2 bases, with 11 bases remaining between them. CDR3 size: 15 residues. CDR1 and CDR2 from the germline V gene are LGHNA and YSLEER. The CDR3: CASSHDKAPYNEQFF. DNA for the CDR3: TGCGCCAGCAGCCACGACAAGGCGCCCTACAATGAGCAGTTCTTC.

This clonotype was detected ten times or more. The chain uses TRBV20-1 and TRBJ2-5; D possibly corresponds to TRBD2 (5 bases). CDR3 length equals 13 residues. Germline V gene sequence: CDR1 DFQATT, CDR2 SNEGSKA (reference sequence). Trimming took 6 bases from V and 4 from J, leaving 15 bases between them. The CDR3 is CSAPGRRRETQYF. CDR3 nucleotide sequence: TGCAGTGCCCCGGGAAGGCGCCGAGAGACCCAGTACTTC.

V and J are TRBV5-1 and TRBJ2-1, with D perhaps matching TRBD1 (5 bases). Germline CDR1 and CDR2: SGHRS and YFSETQ. The CDR3 is made up of 15 amino acids. With 0 bases removed from V and 5 bases from J, the gap between germline ends came to 12 bases. The CDR3 region has the DNA TGCGCCAGCAGCTTGGCATGGACACCTAACAATGAGCAGTTCTTC. Its protein product is CASSLAWTPNNEQFF.

This chain uses TRBV7-2 with TRBJ2-3; the D gene is possibly TRBD1 (5 bases). The CDR3 runs to 13 residues. Germline-derived CDR1 and CDR2 are SGHTA and FQGNSA. Trimming pared 1 base from V and 6 bases from J, leaving 8 bases between. CDR3 loop: CASSLGRADTQYF. The CDR3 nucleotides are TGTGCCAGCAGCTTAGGCAGGGCTGATACGCAGTATTTT.

This clonotype came up many times. The genes are TRBV27 and TRBJ1-1, with unresolved D. This CDR3 is built from 13 residues. From germline, CDR1 is MNHEY and CDR2 SMNVEV (reference sequence). Trimming left V 4 bases short and J 6 bases short, with 12 bases between. Here the CDR3 DNA reads TGTGCCAGCAGTTCAAATCGGGCTCCTGAAGCTTTCTTT. Residues: CASSSNRAPEAFF.

This clonotype appeared many times. The chain uses TRBV28 and TRBJ2-1; D gene uncertain. Trimming left V 3 bases short and J 0 bases short, with 6 bases between. Germline-derived CDR1 and CDR2 are MDHEN and SYDVKM. This CDR3 has 14 residues. The CDR3 DNA reads TGTGCCAGCAGTTTGACCCACTCCTACAATGAGCAGTTCTTC. It is translated as CASSLTHSYNEQFF.

This clonotype showed up many times. The V gene is TRBV7-3, the J gene TRBJ2-1; TRBD2 matches at 10 bases. The CDR3 spans 16 residues. Per the germline V gene, CDR1 is SGHTA and CDR2 is FQGTGA. Germline trimming cut 6 bases from V and 9 bases from J; bases unmatched to any gene: 14. This chain's CDR3 is CASSRWGQREGSEQFF. CDR3 coding DNA: TGTGCCAGCAGTAGGTGGGGCCAGCGGGAGGGGAGTGAGCAGTTCTTC.

In its sample, this clonotype was seen many times. The gene calls are TRBV7-2 and TRBJ1-5; 11 nucleotides align to TRBD1. Germline V gene sequence: CDR1 SGHTA, CDR2 FQGNSA. This CDR3 region has 18 residues. Losses at the gene ends were 5 bases for V and 4 bases for J; bases not matched to a gene: 13. The CDR3 reads CASSKSRTGGVRNQPQHF. Here the CDR3 DNA reads TGTGCCAGCAGCAAGAGCCGGACAGGGGGCGTTAGGAATCAGCCCCAGCATTTT.

V usage is TRBV19 and J usage is TRBJ2-1, with TRBD2 as a possible D gene (6 bases). The V end was cut by 3 bases, the J end by 5 bases, with 14 bases between. The CDR3 is 15 amino acids. Germline CDR1 LNHDA, CDR2 SQIVND (reference sequence). The CDR3 coding sequence is TGTGCCAGTAGTATTGGGGGAGGCAATAACAATGAGCAGTTCTTC. This translates into CASSIGGGNNNEQFF.

This clonotype was detected many times. V usage is TRBV12-3 or TRBV12-4 and J usage is TRBJ2-7; D remains unclear. The V gene lost 3 bases and the J gene lost 7 bases, with 10 bases spanning the gap. The CDR3 spans 12 residues. In nucleotides, the CDR3 is TGTGCCAGCAGTTTGTCTAGAAGTGAGCAGTACTTC. It is translated as CASSLSRSEQYF.

This clonotype was seen repeatedly, ten times or more. This chain uses TRBV29-1 with TRBJ2-3, with TRBD2 identical over 13 bases. Unmatched junction bases numbered 6, after V lost 3 bases and J lost 6 bases. Germline assignment: CDR1 SQVTM and CDR2 ANQGSEA. The CDR3 spans 15 residues. In DNA form, the CDR3 reads TGCAGCGTTGATAGGACTAGCGGGAGAATGGATACGCAGTATTTT. It encodes CSVDRTSGRMDTQYF.

The table lists this clonotype with many counts. The chain is built from TRBV7-2 and TRBJ2-7; 10 bases fit TRBD2. The germline V gene has CDR1 SGHTA and CDR2 FQGNSA. With 0 bases clipped from V and 4 bases from J, the junction kept 18 bases outside the gene matches. The CDR3 contains 20 residues. CDR3 loop: CASSLATASNLAGAYYEQYF. In DNA form, the CDR3 reads TGTGCCAGCAGCTTAGCCACAGCCTCCAATCTAGCGGGAGCATATTACGAGCAGTACTTC.

This clonotype came up many times. The chain is built from TRBV12-3 or TRBV12-4 and TRBJ1-3, with D hard to call. V dropped 2 bases and J dropped 4 bases, with 9 bases sitting between them. The CDR3 runs to 14 residues. The CDR3 region has the DNA TGTGCCAGCAGTTTATGGGCTAGCGGAAACACCATATATTTT. This translates into CASSLWASGNTIYF.

This clonotype showed up many times. CDR3 bases: TGTGCCAGCAGGAGGGCCGGGGGCGCTGGGGCCAACGTCCTGACTTTC. This translates into CASRRAGGAGANVLTF. J is TRBJ2-6 and V is TRBV6-1; D tentatively fits TRBD1 or TRBD2 (6 bases each). The germline gives CDR1 MNHNS, CDR2 SASEGT. Trimming stripped 6 bases from V and 2 bases from J, with 14 bases between. CDR3 size: 16 residues.

This clonotype was observed many times. The genes are TRBV30 and TRBJ1-1, with D possibly TRBD1 on 5 matching bases. V lost 4 bases, J lost 5 bases, and 14 bases lay in between. This CDR3 contains 13 residues. Germline V CDR1 and CDR2: GTSNPN, SVGIG (reference sequence). The CDR3 sequence is CAWTLGVRTEAFF. The DNA for the CDR3 is TGTGCCTGGACTCTAGGGGTTAGGACTGAAGCTTTCTTT.

This clonotype has a count of ten or more. The chain recombines TRBV11-3 with TRBJ2-3; D uncertain. The CDR3 sequence is 13 residues long. Trimming left V 4 bases short and J 2 bases short, with 7 bases between. Germline-derived CDR1 and CDR2 are SGHNT and YENEEA. The CDR3: CASSSYTTDTQYF. The CDR3 nucleotides are TGTGCCAGCAGCTCCTATACCACAGATACGCAGTATTTT.

The J gene is TRBJ2-3, the V gene TRBV12-3 or TRBV12-4; 11 bases are shared with TRBD2. V gave up 6 bases and J gave up 6 bases; unmatched junction bases: 11. The CDR3 is 16 amino acids. The CDR3 DNA is TGTGCCAGCAGCCCAACTAGCGGGAGCCCTAGCGATACGCAGTATTTT. It yields the protein CASSPTSGSPSDTQYF.

This clonotype showed up many times. The chain is built from TRBV11-2 and TRBJ2-5; TRBD2 matches at 10 bases. This CDR3 is built from 16 residues. CDR1 is SGHAT, CDR2 FQNNGV, per germline. V trimming: 3 bases; J trimming: 4 bases; junction bases outside the gene matches: 8. In nucleotides, the CDR3 is TGTGCCAGCAGCTTGGGGGGACTAGCGAAATCAGAGACCCAGTACTTC. Translation gives CASSLGGLAKSETQYF.

This clonotype was counted many times. V gene TRBV12-3 or TRBV12-4 combines with J gene TRBJ2-5; D uncertain. This CDR3 has 11 residues. Trimming cost V 3 bases and J 5 bases, with 4 bases left between them. The CDR3 region has the DNA TGTGCCAGCAGTTTTTCGGAGACCCAGTACTTC. Its protein product is CASSFSETQYF.

The chain links TRBV28 to TRBJ1-6, with D unclear. Trimming pared 4 bases from V and 9 bases from J, leaving 13 bases between. CDR3 length: 14 residues. CDR1 and CDR2 from the germline V gene are MDHEN and SYDVKM. The CDR3 here is CASSSTLGSSPLHF. The CDR3 DNA reads TGTGCCAGCAGTTCGACACTGGGGAGTTCACCCCTCCACTTT.

This clonotype has a count of ten or more. The V and J genes are TRBV5-1 and TRBJ1-2, with TRBD1 matching 10 bases. Germline assignment: CDR1 SGHRS and CDR2 YFSETQ. The CDR3 consists of 15 residues. V gave up 0 bases and J gave up 5 bases; unmatched junction bases: 4. The CDR3 sequence is CASSLEGTGAYGYTF. The CDR3 DNA reads TGCGCCAGCAGCTTGGAAGGGACAGGGGCTTATGGCTACACCTTC.

In this sample, this clonotype turned up many times. The J gene is TRBJ2-7, the V gene TRBV11-2, with 10 bases fitting TRBD2. J lost 0 bases, V lost 8 bases, and 1 base had no gene match. The CDR3 consists of 13 residues. The germline V gene has CDR1 SGHAT and CDR2 FQNNGV. In DNA, the CDR3 is TGTGCCAGCCGGACTAGCGGCTCCTACGAGCAGTACTTC. Its translation: CASRTSGSYEQYF. The full variable domain, in which reference TRBV11-2 and TRBJ2-7 provide the parts outside the CDR3, is EAGVAQSPRYKIIEKRQSVAFWCNPISGHATLYWYQQILGQGPKLLIQFQNNGVVDDSQLPKDRFSAERLKGVDSTLKIQPAKLEDSAVYLCASRTSGSYEQYFGPGTRLTVT.